What follows are 26 T cell receptor beta chains derived from one specimen sequenced in a study of cytomegalovirus exposure and HLA in healthy donors. The PCR was carried out with 60 Vbeta primers and 13 Jbeta primers. Only in-frame clones appear in the TCRdb table, and some are missing; sequencing was by immunoSEQ multiplex PCR. The sample lists 100,000 to 150,000 clones; roughly 74% were seen once. The sequenced material came from PBMCs. The receptors derive from a woman aged 45-60 years in good health and CMV-seropositive.

This rearrangement joins TRBV6-5 to TRBJ1-1; TRBD1 aligns across 8 bases. The trim removed 5 bases at V and 6 bases at J, leaving 8 bases unmatched. Germline V gene data show CDR1 as MNHEY and CDR2 as SVGAGI. The CDR3 is made up of 14 amino acids. The CDR3 region is CASSDGQGASEAFF. The CDR3 nucleotides read TGTGCCAGCAGTGATGGGCAGGGGGCTTCTGAAGCTTTCTTT.

V usage is TRBV12-5 and J usage is TRBJ2-2, with 8 bases lining up with TRBD1. The CDR3 spans 18 residues. Germline V gene data show CDR1 as LGHNT and CDR2 as FRNRAP. The ends lost 2 bases at V and 13 bases at J; junction bases unmatched: 21. This CDR3 reads CASGLTQGQAVGPAGLFF. The CDR3 nucleotides read TGTGCTAGTGGTTTGACACAGGGACAGGCGGTAGGCCCGGCTGGGCTGTTTTTT.

The gene calls are TRBV6-5 and TRBJ2-3; 8 nucleotides match TRBD1. The CDR3 has 15 amino acids. Germline V gives CDR1 MNHEY, CDR2 SVGAGI. J gave up 5 bases and V 2 bases, and 6 bases lay outside the gene matches. The CDR3 coding sequence is TGTGCCAGCAGTTACCCAACAGGGGGAAAAGATACGCAGTATTTT. Residues: CASSYPTGGKDTQYF.

This clone was counted only a few times. The chain is built from TRBV27 and TRBJ2-7; TRBD1 agrees at 9 bases. Germline assignment: CDR1 MNHEY and CDR2 SMNVEV (reference sequence). This CDR3 has 15 amino acids. J gave up 1 base and V 4 bases, and 5 bases lay outside the gene matches. The CDR3 loop is CASSSGQGKSYEQYF. In nucleotides, the CDR3 is TGTGCCAGCAGTTCCGGACAGGGGAAGTCCTACGAGCAGTACTTC.

The chain combines TRBV15 with TRBJ2-2; possible D gene TRBD2, 5 bases. Trimming removed 0 bases at V and 4 bases at J, with 6 bases between. The germline CDR1 and CDR2 sequences are LNHNV and YYDKDF (reference sequence). CDR3 length: 14 residues. The CDR3 DNA sequence: TGTGCCACCAGCAGAGACGGACTCACCGGGGAGCTGTTTTTT. Its translation: CATSRDGLTGELFF.

The V gene is TRBV5-4, the J gene TRBJ2-2, with a possible D match to TRBD1 (5 bases). CDR3 size: 15 residues. V lost 4 bases and J 6 bases, leaving 16 bases between the germline ends. Germline V gene lookup returns CDR1 SGHNT and CDR2 YYREEE (reference sequence). Here the CDR3 DNA reads TGTGCCAGCAGCCAGACTTTCAGGGTGTCCGGGGAGCTGTTTTTT. Amino acid sequence: CASSQTFRVSGELFF. The full variable domain, in which reference TRBV5-4 and TRBJ2-2 provide the parts outside the CDR3, is ETGVTQSPTHLIKTRGQQVTLRCSSQSGHNTVSWYQQALGQGPQFIFQYYREEENGRGNFPPRFSGLQFPNYSSELNVNALELDDSALYLCASSQTFRVSGELFFGEGSRLTVL.

The chain couples TRBV4-3 to TRBJ2-7, with TRBD1 identical over 8 bases. Trimming at V came to 4 bases and at J to 0 bases, leaving 5 bases not matched to a gene. This CDR3 spans 15 amino acids. Per the germline V gene, CDR1 is LGHNA and CDR2 is YSLEER. Written as DNA, the CDR3 is TGCGCCAGCAGCCCCGGGGACAGGACCTCCTACGAGCAGTACTTC. It yields the protein CASSPGDRTSYEQYF.

The chain links TRBV5-6 to TRBJ1-1; D is unresolved. Germline CDR1 is SGHDT and CDR2 is YYEEEE. The length of the CDR3 is 12 residues. V lost 5 bases and J lost 0, with 5 bases in between. Written as DNA, the CDR3 is TGTGCCAGCAGTTTAATGAACACTGAAGCTTTCTTT. This codes for CASSLMNTEAFF.

V gene TRBV4-1 combines with J gene TRBJ1-2, with D possibly being TRBD1 (6 bases). Germline V lookup: CDR1 MGHRA, CDR2 YSYEKL. Trimming removed 4 bases from V and 0 bases from J, with 18 bases in between. CDR3 size: 17 residues. The CDR3 loop reads CASSPPGQGPANYGYTF. The CDR3 nucleotides read TGCGCCAGCAGCCCACCGGGACAAGGCCCCGCTAACTATGGCTACACCTTC.

The sample holds a few counts of this clone. V usage is TRBV5-1 and J usage is TRBJ2-5; 7 bases are a match to TRBD1. The CDR3 consists of 13 residues. Germline lookup yields CDR1 SGHRS and CDR2 YFSETQ. Trimming cost V 5 bases and J 4 bases; bases outside gene matches: 5. The CDR3 DNA follows: TGCGCCAGCAGACAGACAGGGCGAGAGACCCAGTACTTC. It specifies CASRQTGRETQYF.

J is TRBJ1-6 and V is TRBV6-1, with D uncertain. Trimming left V 2 bases short and J 2 bases short, with 4 bases between. The CDR3 is made up of 14 amino acids. Germline V gives CDR1 MNHNS, CDR2 SASEGT. CDR3 DNA: TGTGCCAGCAGTGAAAACACCTATAATTCACCCCTCCACTTT. This translates into CASSENTYNSPLHF.

The CDR3 bases are TGTGCCATCAGTGAGCTAGCCGGGTACGAGCAGTACTTC. Translated: CAISELAGYEQYF. The chain joins TRBV10-3 to TRBJ2-5; possible D gene TRBD2, 5 bases. The J call may not be correct, given that the DNA end is closer to TRBJ2-7. CDR3 length equals 13 residues. CDR1 is ENHRY and CDR2 is SYGVKD in the germline V gene.

The V call is TRBV29-1, the J call TRBJ2-5, with D unresolved. The J call may be mistaken, given a closer DNA end match to TRBJ2-7. The length of the CDR3 is 16 residues. In germline, CDR1 is SQVTM, CDR2 ANQGSEA. The CDR3 loop is CSVVRLASGVVYEQYF. CDR3 DNA: TGCAGCGTTGTCCGACTCGCAAGTGGTGTGGTCTACGAGCAGTACTTC.

The chain couples TRBV2 to TRBJ2-1, with 9 bases that match TRBD2. There are 14 residues in the CDR3. Germline V gives CDR1 SNHLY, CDR2 FYNNEI. After removal of 6 bases from V and 4 bases from J, the junction contained 4 bases not matched to a gene. The CDR3 is CASSIAGAYNEQFF. DNA for the CDR3: TGTGCCAGCAGCATAGCGGGGGCGTACAATGAGCAGTTCTTC.

The genes are TRBV6-5 and TRBJ1-6; TRBD1 agrees at 9 bases. Per the germline V gene, CDR1 is MNHEY and CDR2 is SVGAGI. The V gene end was trimmed by 7 bases and the J gene end by 3 bases; junction bases not matched to a gene: 4. The CDR3 is 15 amino acids. In DNA, the CDR3 is TGTGCCAGCACTGTGGACAGGGGCTATAATTCACCCCTCCACTTT. Amino acids: CASTVDRGYNSPLHF.

This chain joins TRBV6-1 and TRBJ2-3; the match to TRBD2 covers 9 bases. This CDR3 spans 15 amino acids. V dropped 1 base and J dropped 3; count of bases not matched to a gene: 2. Germline V gene data show CDR1 as MNHNS and CDR2 as SASEGT. The CDR3 region is CASSEVGLATDTQYF. DNA for the CDR3: TGTGCCAGCAGTGAAGTGGGACTAGCAACAGATACGCAGTATTTT.

The genes are TRBV15 and TRBJ2-1; a possible D gene is TRBD1 (6 bases). V lost 3 bases to trimming and J lost 6 bases, with 18 bases between them. Germline CDR1 reads LNHNV; CDR2 reads YYDKDF (reference sequence). The CDR3 is 16 amino acids. CDR3 nucleotides: TGTGCCACCAGCAGGAACCTCCAGGGGTCAGGCAATGAGCAGTTCTTC. Protein sequence: CATSRNLQGSGNEQFF.

The V and J genes are TRBV7-2 and TRBJ2-5, with 9 nucleotides matching TRBD1. Trimming removed 5 bases from V and 4 bases from J; junction bases left unmatched: 8. CDR3 length: 15 residues. Germline V gene sequence: CDR1 SGHTA, CDR2 FQGNSA. CDR3 loop: CASSKQQGAGETQYF. For the CDR3, the DNA is TGTGCCAGCAGCAAACAACAGGGGGCCGGAGAGACCCAGTACTTC.

The chain links TRBV5-6 to TRBJ2-7; tentative D call: TRBD2 (6 bases). The germline V gene encodes CDR1 SGHDT and CDR2 YYEEEE. This CDR3 has 17 amino acids. Trimming stripped 3 bases from V and 1 base from J, with 20 bases between. The CDR3 coding sequence is TGTGCCAGCAGCTCCCGGGGTCGGCTAGCGATTTCCTACGAGCAGTACTTC. This codes for CASSSRGRLAISYEQYF.

The rearrangement joins TRBV4-3 to TRBJ2-2; 8 bases fit TRBD2. Germline loops: CDR1 LGHNA, CDR2 YSLEER. The CDR3 extends over 17 amino acids. V lost 3 bases, J lost 7 bases, and 13 bases stayed unmatched. The CDR3 DNA follows: TGCGCCAGCAGCCACTACCGTAGCGGGGTAGGTGGCGGGGAGCTGTTTTTT. The encoded protein is CASSHYRSGVGGGELFF.

The chain carries TRBV6-5 and TRBJ2-2, with TRBD1 as a possible D gene (6 bases). Germline lookup yields CDR1 MNHEY and CDR2 SVGAGI. CDR3 length: 14 amino acids. V was trimmed by 7 bases and J by 4 bases, leaving 13 bases between them. CDR3 in DNA: TGTGCCAGCAACCCCGGGACACCCACCGGGGAGCTGTTTTTT. It yields the protein CASNPGTPTGELFF.

For the CDR3, the DNA is TGCGCCAGCAGCAATGACGGGTTCTCTGGAAACACCATATATTTT. Translation: CASSNDGFSGNTIYF. This chain connects TRBV5-1 to TRBJ1-3; D gene uncertain. The CDR3 spans 15 residues. Between the trimmed V and J ends, which lost 4 bases and 0 bases, there was a span of 11 bases. CDR1 and CDR2 (germline): SGHRS, YFSETQ. Using reference TRBV5-1 and TRBJ1-3 for the parts outside the CDR3, the full variable domain is KAGVTQTPRYLIKTRGQQVTLSCSPISGHRSVSWYQQTPGQGLQFLFEYFSETQRNKGNFPGRFSGRQFSNSRSEMNVSTLELGDSALYLCASSNDGFSGNTIYFGEGSWLTVV.

The rearrangement links TRBV7-9 to TRBJ1-2; 9 bases fit TRBD1. The CDR3 has 15 amino acids. Germline V gene sequence: CDR1 SEHNR, CDR2 FQNEAQ (reference sequence). J lost 3 bases, V lost 3 bases, and 5 bases had no gene match. CDR3 residues: CASSLGQGKDYGYTF. CDR3 nucleotides: TGTGCCAGCAGCTTGGGACAGGGTAAAGACTATGGCTACACCTTC.

V gene TRBV6-1 combines with J gene TRBJ1-1, with D perhaps matching TRBD1 (5 bases). The length of the CDR3 is 14 residues. Per germline, CDR1 MNHNS and CDR2 SASEGT. The germline V and J ends were trimmed by 6 bases and 1 base, with 12 bases remaining between them. The chain's CDR3 is CASRRGGPNTEAFF. For the CDR3, the DNA is TGTGCCAGCAGGAGGGGAGGCCCGAACACTGAAGCTTTCTTT.

This sequence joins TRBV4-1 and TRBJ2-5; the D gene is possibly TRBD2 (6 bases). The CDR3 sequence is 15 residues long. Trimming removed 1 base from V and 6 bases from J, with 15 bases in between. Germline assignment: CDR1 MGHRA and CDR2 YSYEKL. The CDR3 region is CASSQADRDLQTQYF. DNA of the CDR3: TGCGCCAGCAGCCAAGCAGACCGGGACTTGCAGACCCAGTACTTC.

This clone has only a few counts. V is TRBV4-1 and J is TRBJ1-1, with D perhaps TRBD1 (5 bases). This CDR3 comprises 14 residues. Germline V gives CDR1 MGHRA, CDR2 YSYEKL. V lost 1 base to trimming and J lost 8 bases, with 14 bases between them. CDR3 DNA sequence: TGCGCCAGCAGCCAAGCCGTCACTCGGGGGGAAGCTTTCTTT. It codes for CASSQAVTRGEAFF.